This is a list of T cell receptor beta chains from one sample in a study of blood T cell repertoires in COVID-19. TCRdb keeps only in-frame clones here, not all; method: immunoSEQ multiplex PCR. There are about 70,000 clones in the sample; about four fifths occur only once, and approximately 22% lies in the top ten. Sequenced: peripheral blood. The receptors originated from a woman in her 70s with acute or convalescent COVID-19. Both conserved end residues are part of each CDR3.

j_gene,v_gene,CDR3aa
TRBJ1-1,TRBV19,CASTLGLNTEAFF
TRBJ2-6,TRBV19,CASSIAPSGANVLTF
TRBJ2-4,TRBV7-8,CASSSGQGGSWYF
TRBJ1-1,TRBV28,CASSLTGEAFF
TRBJ2-7,TRBV7-9,CASSLYTWGRGSYEQYF
TRBJ2-3,TRBV19,CASSKTGLAGGTDTQYF
TRBJ1-2,TRBV7-9,CASSPPGQGALGYTF
TRBJ2-7,TRBV2,CASEGTSGSREQYF
TRBJ2-1,TRBV7-2,CASSYQRLAGGNEQFF
TRBJ1-4,TRBV7-2,CASSLGTGDKLFF
TRBJ2-7,TRBV6-5,CASRPGLAGGNEQYF
TRBJ2-1,TRBV19,CASSIDSASGRVNEQFF
TRBJ1-2,TRBV19,CASSTPRTGEGYGYTF
TRBJ1-2,TRBV7-9,CASSRQERLYGYTF
TRBJ2-5,TRBV28,CASTTPLTTGRETQYF
TRBJ2-5,TRBV5-8,CASSFGQGREETQYF
TRBJ2-5,TRBV5-1,CASSLAASGRETQYF
TRBJ1-5,TRBV7-9,CASSSTGLLNQPQHF
TRBJ1-1,TRBV5-8,CASSWVEGEAFF
TRBJ2-7,TRBV3-1/TRBV3-2,CASSQRLATYEQYF
TRBJ2-2,TRBV19,CASRVLAGANTGELFF
TRBJ1-1,TRBV14,CASSQKFGVNTEAFF
TRBJ2-7,TRBV11-3,CASSLGLARGTEQYF
TRBJ1-1,TRBV5-8,CASSRRQGNTEAFF
TRBJ2-7,TRBV6-1,CASSEGGSLYEQYF
TRBJ1-1,TRBV19,CASSIQGVDTEAFF
TRBJ2-5,TRBV7-8,CASSLYRTSGRRETQYF
TRBJ2-7,TRBV11-2,CASSFNVAGVNEQYF